This entry describes one T cell receptor beta chain. Its antigen remains unidentified. The donors were adults (healthy and HIV-negative) with no recent acute infections or vaccinations. Produced via immunoSEQ multiplex PCR; TCRdb's table is partial and in-frame only. The table has 2.5 million or so clones, more than 80% seen once. Germline V gene sequence: CDR1 SGHTA, CDR2 FQGNSA. Trimming stripped 8 bases from V and 0 bases from J, with 16 bases between. The CDR3 totals 16 residues. This record belongs to a study of shared clonotypes between healthy human individuals. Study-wide results and caveats: Among donors, sharing of clonotypes was expected to be affected by sequencing depth.

Input material: naive CD4+ T cells sorted from blood. Subset in this sample: CD45RA+ positively selected. V and J are TRBV7-2 and TRBJ2-2; perhaps TRBD1 as D (5 bases). The source of this sequence is a man younger than 35 in good health. This CDR3 is CASRVTATSNTGELFF. CDR3 coding DNA: TGTGCCAGCCGAGTGACAGCCACGTCGAACACCGGGGAGCTGTTTTTT.